The sequence of this TCR beta chain was determined in a study of blood T cell repertoires in COVID-19. TCRdb's table, derived via immunoSEQ multiplex PCR, lists solely in-frame clones and lacks some. The data contain a few hundred thousand clones, 80% to 95% of them singletons. This clone was recorded a few times. Germline V gives CDR1 SGHTA, CDR2 FQGNSA. Germline trimming cut 5 bases from V and 2 bases from J; bases unmatched to any gene: 8. This CDR3 has 15 residues. The sequence was collected from a woman in her 30s with COVID-19, enrolled during active disease. Sequences were obtained from peripheral blood. The V call is TRBV7-2, the J call TRBJ2-7, with 8 positions matching TRBD2. The CDR3 protein is CASSPGGAGAYEQYF. The CDR3 DNA sequence: TGTGCCAGCAGCCCCGGGGGAGCGGGAGCCTACGAGCAGTACTTC.